A selection of T cell receptor beta chains follows, all from one sample in a study of beta chain features in type 1 diabetes. The repertoire was sequenced with immunoSEQ multiplex PCR; TCRdb's copy has only in-frame clones and lacks some. In the table there are some 240,000 clones, roughly 17% of which are singletons. Source material: naive CD4+ T cells from blood. The receptors originated from a man aged 25 to 45 with type 1 diabetes. The CDR3 runs from the conserved cysteine through the conserved F or W. Fields, in order: clone size, V gene, D gene, J gene, CDR3 DNA, CDR3 protein. The D gene is left open where the match is weak. Expanded clones are given a class, and other clones once, few, many or no size at all.

clone_size: .; v_call: TRBV30; d_call: .; j_call: TRBJ1-4; cdr3_nt: TGTGCCTGGAGGGGGAACGGGGAAAAACTGTTTTTT; cdr3_aa: CAWRGNGEKLFF
clone_size: few; v_call: TRBV29-1; d_call: TRBD2; j_call: TRBJ2-3; cdr3_nt: TGCAGCGTTGTCGGACTAGCGGGGGGCACAGATACGCAGTATTTT; cdr3_aa: CSVVGLAGGTDTQYF
clone_size: .; v_call: TRBV28; d_call: TRBD1; j_call: TRBJ2-7; cdr3_nt: TGTGCCAGCAGTGCCCGGGACAGACAAATGTACGAGCAGTACTTC; cdr3_aa: CASSARDRQMYEQYF
clone_size: .; v_call: TRBV6-1; d_call: .; j_call: TRBJ1-4; cdr3_nt: TGTGCCAGCCGACCGGGGGCCCGGGATGAAAAACTGTTTTTT; cdr3_aa: CASRPGARDEKLFF
clone_size: .; v_call: TRBV28; d_call: .; j_call: TRBJ2-7; cdr3_nt: TGTGCCAGCAGTTTTCCCCGCTACGAGCAGTACTTC; cdr3_aa: CASSFPRYEQYF
clone_size: .; v_call: TRBV7-2; d_call: .; j_call: TRBJ2-3; cdr3_nt: TGTGCCAGCAGCTTGCGACTAGGAGATACGCAGTATTTT; cdr3_aa: CASSLRLGDTQYF
clone_size: .; v_call: TRBV28; d_call: .; j_call: TRBJ2-5; cdr3_nt: TGTGCCAGCAGTTTAGCGAGTCCGGAGACCCAGTACTTC; cdr3_aa: CASSLASPETQYF
clone_size: few; v_call: TRBV7-8; d_call: .; j_call: TRBJ2-3; cdr3_nt: TGTGCCAGCAACTCTATTTGGAGACAGCGCACAGATACGCAGTATTTT; cdr3_aa: CASNSIWRQRTDTQYF
clone_size: .; v_call: TRBV9; d_call: .; j_call: TRBJ2-3; cdr3_nt: TGTGCCAGCAGCGTAGGGACCGGACTTACCACAGATACGCAGTATTTT; cdr3_aa: CASSVGTGLTTDTQYF
clone_size: .; v_call: TRBV2; d_call: TRBD2; j_call: TRBJ2-7; cdr3_nt: TGTGCCAGCCGCGGGACTAGCGGCTCCTACGAGCAGTACTTC; cdr3_aa: CASRGTSGSYEQYF
clone_size: .; v_call: TRBV7-3; d_call: TRBD1; j_call: TRBJ2-7; cdr3_nt: TGTGCCAGCAGCTTAGGACAGGGGGCGTACGAGCAGTACTTC; cdr3_aa: CASSLGQGAYEQYF
clone_size: .; v_call: TRBV19; d_call: TRBD2; j_call: TRBJ2-1; cdr3_nt: TGTGCCAGTAGGAGCCCGGGACTAACCTACAATGAGCAGTTCTTC; cdr3_aa: CASRSPGLTYNEQFF
clone_size: .; v_call: TRBV4-3; d_call: .; j_call: TRBJ1-5; cdr3_nt: TGCGCCAGCAGCCAAATTGTCAGAGATCAGCCCCAGCATTTT; cdr3_aa: CASSQIVRDQPQHF
clone_size: few; v_call: TRBV4-1; d_call: .; j_call: TRBJ1-5; cdr3_nt: TGCGCCAGCAGCCTTGACACCCGCAATCAGCCCCAGCATTTT; cdr3_aa: CASSLDTRNQPQHF
clone_size: few; v_call: TRBV13; d_call: .; j_call: TRBJ2-3; cdr3_nt: TGTGCCAGCAGCGCGACCGACGGGACGATCACAGATACGCAGTATTTT; cdr3_aa: CASSATDGTITDTQYF
clone_size: few; v_call: TRBV15; d_call: TRBD2; j_call: TRBJ2-1; cdr3_nt: TGTGCCACCAGCAGTACCAGCGGGACCTACAATGAGCAGTTCTTC; cdr3_aa: CATSSTSGTYNEQFF
clone_size: .; v_call: TRBV11-2; d_call: .; j_call: TRBJ2-3; cdr3_nt: TGTGCCAGCAGCTTGCCTGATCTGGCGCAGTATTTT; cdr3_aa: CASSLPDLAQYF
clone_size: few; v_call: TRBV23-1; d_call: .; j_call: TRBJ2-3; cdr3_nt: TGCGCCAGCAGTCAATCTCCAGATACGCAGTATTTT; cdr3_aa: CASSQSPDTQYF
clone_size: few; v_call: TRBV9; d_call: .; j_call: TRBJ2-7; cdr3_nt: TGTGCCAGCAGCGTAGGTACTACCGAAGACGAGCAGTACTTC; cdr3_aa: CASSVGTTEDEQYF
clone_size: .; v_call: TRBV29-1; d_call: .; j_call: TRBJ2-7; cdr3_nt: TGCAGCGTTAGAGCGGACATAAACTACGAGCAGTACTTC; cdr3_aa: CSVRADINYEQYF
clone_size: few; v_call: TRBV5-1; d_call: TRBD1; j_call: TRBJ1-1; cdr3_nt: TGCGCCAGCAGCTTGTGGGGACAGGGAAACACTGAAGCTTTCTTT; cdr3_aa: CASSLWGQGNTEAFF